The following is a T cell receptor (beta chain) sequence with its context. Individuals who donated were healthy Caucasians from Russia aged about 6 to 90. Peripheral blood was drawn, around 9.3 milliliters per donor. A J-beta primer mix and a sample-barcoded 5' primer were used in a second PCR of roughly 6 to 11 cycles. TCRdb re-analysed the 5' RACE reads in MiXCR, keeping a single row per CDR3 protein. In the table there are 1,100,000 or so distinct CDR3 sequences, 45% of which are singletons. These data originate in a study of blood T cells in healthy people across ages. The CDR3 consists of 17 residues. Trimming removed 4 bases from V and 4 bases from J; junction bases left unmatched: 13. The germline V gene encodes CDR1 SEHNR and CDR2 FQNEAQ (reference sequence).

The chain uses TRBV7-9 and TRBJ2-7; TRBD1 agrees at 10 bases. The specimen sequenced was blood. The clonotype was recovered from a woman aged 60-75 years in good health. DNA for the CDR3: TGTGCCAGCAGCTCGAGCGACCGGGACAGGGGAGTATACGAGCAGTACTTC. Its protein is CASSSSDRDRGVYEQYF.